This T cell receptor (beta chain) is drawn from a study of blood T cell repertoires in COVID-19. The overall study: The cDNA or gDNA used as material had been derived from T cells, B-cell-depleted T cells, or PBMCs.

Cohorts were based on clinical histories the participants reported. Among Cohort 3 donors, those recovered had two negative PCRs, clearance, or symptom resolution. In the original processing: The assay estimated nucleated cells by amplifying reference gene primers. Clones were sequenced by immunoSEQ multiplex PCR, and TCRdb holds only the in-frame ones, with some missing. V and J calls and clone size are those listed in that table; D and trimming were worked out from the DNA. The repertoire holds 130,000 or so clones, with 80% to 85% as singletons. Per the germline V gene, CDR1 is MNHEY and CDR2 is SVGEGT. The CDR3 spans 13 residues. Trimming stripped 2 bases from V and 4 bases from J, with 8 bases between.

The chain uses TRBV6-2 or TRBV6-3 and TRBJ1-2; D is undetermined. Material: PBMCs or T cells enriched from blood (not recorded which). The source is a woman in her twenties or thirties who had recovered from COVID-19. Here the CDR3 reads CASSYADPYGYTF. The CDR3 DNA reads TGTGCCAGCAGTTACGCGGATCCCTATGGCTACACCTTC.